A single sample is the source of the 18 T cell receptor beta chains below, sequenced in a study of shared clonotypes between healthy human individuals. Assay used: immunoSEQ multiplex PCR; TCRdb lists only in-frame clones, some missing. The repertoire consists of hundreds of thousands of clones, with roughly 77% occurring once and the leading ten covering around 14%. Sequencing input: PBMCs. The source is a woman between 35 and 50 years old in good health. Some clones in this sample may be carry-over from other donors' samples.

The gene calls are TRBV5-6 and TRBJ1-2, with D unresolved. V was cut by 1 base and J by 5 bases, with 9 bases left in between. The germline V gene encodes CDR1 SGHDT and CDR2 YYEEEE. This CDR3 region has 13 residues. In nucleotides, the CDR3 is TGTGCCAGCAGCTTGACAAGACTATATGGCTACACCTTC. It specifies CASSLTRLYGYTF.

V usage is TRBV6-6 and J usage is TRBJ1-1; D gene ambiguous. This CDR3 has 13 amino acids. V lost 2 bases to trimming and J lost 1 base, with 5 bases between them. CDR1 is MNHNY, CDR2 SVGAGI, per germline (reference sequence). The CDR3 DNA sequence: TGTGCCAGCAGTTACGGTTCGAACACTGAAGCTTTCTTT. The encoded protein is CASSYGSNTEAFF.

This clone occurred once. The V and J genes are TRBV7-9 and TRBJ1-2; D is ambiguous. This CDR3 spans 13 amino acids. In germline, CDR1 is SEHNR, CDR2 FQNEAQ (reference sequence). The germline V and J ends were trimmed by 0 bases and 5 bases, with 7 bases remaining between them. This chain's CDR3 is CASSLAVGYGYTF. CDR3 sequence (DNA): TGTGCCAGCAGCTTAGCAGTGGGTTATGGCTACACCTTC. The entire variable domain, with the rest obtained from reference TRBV7-9 and TRBJ1-2, is as follows: DTGVSQNPRHKITKRGQNVTFRCDPISEHNRLYWYRQTLGQGPEFLTYFQNEAQLEKSRLLSDRFSAERPKGSFSTLEIQRTEQGDSAMYLCASSLAVGYGYTFGSGTRLTVV.

As regards this clone: Other DNA sequences from this sample encode an identical CDR3 as well. The J gene is TRBJ2-2, the V gene TRBV30, with 8 bases identical to TRBD2. The CDR3 has 15 amino acids. V lost 4 bases and J lost 3; bases outside the gene matches: 7. CDR1 and CDR2 from the germline V gene are GTSNPN and SVGIG (reference sequence). The chain's CDR3 is CAWTLGLADTGELFF. The CDR3 DNA reads TGTGCCTGGACCCTAGGACTAGCAGACACCGGGGAGCTGTTTTTT.

For this clone: This same CDR3 is encoded by further DNA sequences in the sample. The chain employs TRBV6-5 and TRBJ2-7; D is uncertain. Germline CDR1 MNHEY, CDR2 SVGAGI. The CDR3 loop spans 13 amino acids. Trimming shortened V by 2 bases and J by 0 bases, and 5 bases separated the two germline ends. CDR3 residues: CASSYRSSYEQYF. In DNA form, the CDR3 reads TGTGCCAGCAGTTACAGGAGCTCCTACGAGCAGTACTTC.

The rearrangement links TRBV6-1 to TRBJ2-7; D is perhaps TRBD2 (7 bases). The CDR3 loop spans 15 amino acids. Trimming left V 1 base short and J 3 bases short, with 13 bases between. Germline loops: CDR1 MNHNS, CDR2 SASEGT. The CDR3 is CASSEGGGGYYEQYF. The DNA for the CDR3 is TGTGCCAGCAGTGAAGGAGGGGGGGGGTACTACGAGCAGTACTTC.

V gene TRBV27 combines with J gene TRBJ1-1; D not resolved. Germline CDR1 is MNHEY and CDR2 is SMNVEV (reference sequence). V shed 5 bases and J shed 5 bases, with 9 bases lying between them. The CDR3 is 12 amino acids. Here the CDR3 DNA reads TGTGCCAGCAGTAATCTAGGAACTGAAGCTTTCTTT. Translation gives CASSNLGTEAFF.

This chain connects TRBV30 to TRBJ1-1; D is undetermined. This CDR3 is 15 amino acids long. Germline assignment: CDR1 GTSNPN and CDR2 SVGIG (reference sequence). V lost 3 bases and J lost 4, with 18 bases in between. The CDR3 here is CAWRRTWGVGTEAFF. The DNA for the CDR3 is TGTGCCTGGAGGCGTACGTGGGGAGTAGGCACTGAAGCTTTCTTT.

J is TRBJ1-2 and V is TRBV9; 11 nucleotides match TRBD1. CDR3 length: 16 residues. CDR1 is SGDLS, CDR2 YYNGEE, per germline. The V and J ends lost 4 bases and 4 bases, in that order; junction bases with no gene match: 9. Written as DNA, the CDR3 is TGTGCCAGCAGCCCCCAGGGGGGACAGGGGGGCTATGGCTACACCTTC. This encodes CASSPQGGQGGYGYTF. Full variable domain (remainder filled in from reference TRBV9 and TRBJ1-2): DSGVTQTPKHLITATGQRVTLRCSPRSGDLSVYWYQQSLDQGLQFLIQYYNGEERAKGNILERFSAQQFPDLHSELNLSSLELGDSALYFCASSPQGGQGGYGYTFGSGTRLTVV.

The chain combines TRBV10-1 with TRBJ2-1; the D is unclear. V lost 7 bases and J 4 bases, leaving 11 bases between the germline ends. CDR1 and CDR2 from the germline V gene are WNHNN and SYGVQD (reference sequence). The CDR3 runs 13 residues. The CDR3 bases are TGCGCCAGCACCCTAACACAGTACAATGAGCAGTTCTTC. Protein: CASTLTQYNEQFF.

The chain carries TRBV28 and TRBJ2-7, with 8 bases fitting TRBD1. J was trimmed by 1 base and V by 4 bases; bases with no gene match: 6. This CDR3 is 15 amino acids long. From germline, CDR1 is MDHEN and CDR2 SYDVKM. The CDR3: CASSSPGQESYEQYF. For the CDR3, the DNA is TGTGCCAGCAGTTCGCCGGGACAGGAATCCTACGAGCAGTACTTC.

The chain uses TRBV6-1 and TRBJ2-7; D is uncertain. V was cut by 2 bases and J by 0 bases, with 8 bases left in between. From germline, CDR1 is MNHNS and CDR2 SASEGT. The CDR3 spans 14 residues. The CDR3 sequence: CASSESLHSYEQYF. In DNA form, the CDR3 reads TGTGCCAGCAGTGAATCTCTGCACTCCTACGAGCAGTACTTC.

Concerning this clone: Other DNA sequences in this specimen translate into the identical CDR3. The V and J genes are TRBV5-1 and TRBJ1-5; D unclear. V gave up 0 bases and J gave up 2 bases, with 9 bases separating them. CDR1 and CDR2 (germline): SGHRS, YFSETQ. The CDR3 loop spans 15 amino acids. The CDR3 nucleotides are TGCGCCAGCAGCTTGGCCCCCGGGGGCAATCAGCCCCAGCATTTT. Translating gives CASSLAPGGNQPQHF.

As to this clone: The same CDR3 also results from other DNA sequences found in this sample. The chain couples TRBV5-1 to TRBJ2-1; 7 bases match TRBD2. V was pared by 0 bases and J by 5 bases, with 8 bases of the junction left unmatched. The CDR3 runs to 16 residues. CDR1 is SGHRS, CDR2 YFSETQ, per germline. The CDR3 reads CASSLVASGRDNEQFF. The DNA of the CDR3 is TGCGCCAGCAGCTTGGTTGCTAGCGGTAGGGACAATGAGCAGTTCTTC.

This sequence joins TRBV4-2 and TRBJ2-3; 8 bases match TRBD2. The CDR3 runs 16 residues. Germline-derived CDR1 and CDR2 are LGHNA and YNFKEQ. V was clipped by 1 base and J by 2 bases; unmatched bases: 5. The CDR3 DNA reads as TGTGCCAGCAGCCAAGGGGTCGGGAGGGCCACAGATACGCAGTATTTT. It translates to CASSQGVGRATDTQYF.

This chain connects TRBV4-2 to TRBJ2-7; D may be TRBD1 or TRBD2 (5 bases each). Germline CDR1 and CDR2: LGHNA and YNFKEQ. This CDR3 has 16 residues. V was pared by 0 bases and J by 5 bases, with 17 bases between. CDR3 loop: CASSQEVGTSGHEQYF. The CDR3 DNA reads TGTGCCAGCAGCCAAGAAGTTGGGACCTCAGGGCACGAGCAGTACTTC.

This clone was recorded once. A far bigger clonotype differs at one base, so this is likely a read error. J is TRBJ2-7 and V is TRBV5-8, with D uncertain. This CDR3 is built from 11 residues. Germline V CDR1 and CDR2: SGHTS, YDEGEE. The V gene lost 4 bases and the J gene lost 0 bases, with 2 bases spanning the gap. CDR3 amino acids: CASSDSYEQYF. The DNA of the CDR3 is TGTGCCAGCAGCGACTCCTACGAGCAGTACTTC.

Notes on this clone: One end of the junction varies from germline; a read error may be responsible. The chain combines TRBV5-5 with TRBJ2-5, with D possibly TRBD2 on 6 matching bases. The tail of the sequence fits TRBJ2-7 better, so the J call may be wrong. Looked up from germline, CDR1 is SGHKS and CDR2 is YYEKEE (reference sequence). The CDR3 runs to 12 residues. The CDR3 spells CASSLKGGEQYF. The CDR3, as DNA: TGTGCCAGTAGCTTGAAGGGAGGCGAGCAGTACTTC.